The rows below give T cell receptor beta chains drawn from one sample of a study of blood T cell repertoires in COVID-19. The assay was immunoSEQ multiplex PCR, and TCRdb's table has in-frame clones only and misses some. The table lists approximately 90,000 clones, 65% to 90% of them singletons. Sequencing used peripheral blood. The receptors originated from a man aged 60-69 years with acute or convalescent COVID-19. The CDR3 runs from the conserved cysteine through the conserved F or W. The D gene is left open where the match is weak. Where a row states a size, it is once, few, many or the class of an expanded clone; other rows omit it.

cdr3_nt cdr3_aa v_call d_call j_call clone_size
TGCAGCGTTGAGGTACTAGCGGGAGTGGGGACCCAGTACTTC CSVEVLAGVGTQYF TRBV29-1 TRBD2 TRBJ2-5 -
TGTGCCAGCAGACGGGACTCCTACGAGCAGTACTTC CASRRDSYEQYF TRBV6-5 - TRBJ2-7 -
TGCGCCAGCAGCTTGGTGGTGACTAGCGGCACCGGGGAGCTGTTTTTT CASSLVVTSGTGELFF TRBV5-1 TRBD2 TRBJ2-2 -
TGTGCCAGTAGTATAGGCAGTTGGAGCAATCAGCCCCAGCATTTT CASSIGSWSNQPQHF TRBV19 - TRBJ1-5 -
TGTGCCAGCAGCGCCCGAGGGGGTACAGATACGCAGTATTTT CASSARGGTDTQYF TRBV9 - TRBJ2-3 few
TGTGCCAGCAGAGAACAGGGGACCTACGAGCAGTACTTC CASREQGTYEQYF TRBV6-6 TRBD1 TRBJ2-7 -
TGTGCCAGCAGTTTACGGGAACGGCGGTCACCCCTCCACTTT CASSLRERRSPLHF TRBV27 - TRBJ1-6 -
TGTGCCAGCAGCCTCCGGGACACCATGAACACTGAAGCTTTCTTT CASSLRDTMNTEAFF TRBV7-9 - TRBJ1-1 once
TGTGCCAGCAGCTCTACCGGGACAGGCCCGAGGATAACTATTGGGAACACCTTC CASSSTGTGPRITIGNTF TRBV12-1 - TRBJ1-2 -
TGTGCCTGGAGTGTACGGGGGGGGCTGGACGAGCAGTACTTC CAWSVRGGLDEQYF TRBV30 TRBD2 TRBJ2-7 -
TGTGCCAGCTCAACGTTTGGTCAGAAAGACTCCTATAATTCACCCCTCCACTTT CASSTFGQKDSYNSPLHF TRBV18 - TRBJ1-6 -
TGTGCCAGCAAACGAAGGGGGGAGCAGTACTTC CASKRRGEQYF TRBV6-5 - TRBJ2-7 -
TGTGCCAGCAGTGTAAACAGGGGGCAATGGGAAACTAATGAAAAACTGTTTTTT CASSVNRGQWETNEKLFF TRBV25-1 TRBD1 TRBJ1-4 -
TGTGCCAGCAGTTATCTCCAGGGAGGTAATCAGCCCCAGCATTTT CASSYLQGGNQPQHF TRBV6-2/TRBV6-3 - TRBJ1-5 -
TGTGCCAGTAACCACAGGGGTACAGATACGCAGTATTTT CASNHRGTDTQYF TRBV19 TRBD1 TRBJ2-3 -
TGTGCCAGCTCAGCTCGGGACAGGGGGTTGAACACTGAAGCTTTCTTT CASSARDRGLNTEAFF TRBV18 TRBD1 TRBJ1-1 many
TGTGTCAGAAGCTTAGCACAGGGGGAGGCTAGCGGGATCCACGAGCAGTACTTC CVRSLAQGEASGIHEQYF TRBV7-5 - TRBJ2-7 -
TGTGCCAGCTCTAAAAGCCCTCAAAATCAGCCCCAGCATTTT CASSKSPQNQPQHF TRBV18 - TRBJ1-5 -
TGTGCCAGCAGCACAATATCGGACACCACAGATACGCAGTATTTT CASSTISDTTDTQYF TRBV7-3 - TRBJ2-3 -
TGTGCCAGCAGTTTCGGGGGGAACTACGAGCAGTACTTC CASSFGGNYEQYF TRBV27 TRBD2 TRBJ2-7 -
TGTGCCAGCAGCTTGGTTGGGCGAAACGATGGCTACACCTTC CASSLVGRNDGYTF TRBV5-4 - TRBJ1-2 -
TGTGCCAGCATCCCAAACACCGGGGAGCTGTTTTTT CASIPNTGELFF TRBV21-1 - TRBJ2-2 -
TGCAGTGCTAGAGAACGCCAGAGGGCTTTCTTT CSARERQRAFF TRBV20-1 - TRBJ1-1 -